These 8 T cell receptor beta chains came from one sample sequenced in a study of OX40 agonist ivuxolimab in advanced cancers. Profiling relied on immunoSEQ multiplex PCR, and the TCRdb table lists in-frame clones only, not all of them. The data contain 100,000 to 120,000 clones, approximately 89% of them singletons. Sequences were derived from CD4+ or CD8+ T cells sorted from blood, sampled in a trial of the OX40 agonist ivuxolimab. The receptors shown here come from an adult with an advanced solid tumor such as melanoma, head and neck, liver or kidney cancer.

CDR3 sequence (DNA): TGTGCCAGCAGCGTATCGGGGATGAGCAATCAGCCCCAGCATTTT. Residues: CASSVSGMSNQPQHF. The chain is built from TRBV9 and TRBJ1-5; D is undetermined. Germline lookup yields CDR1 SGDLS and CDR2 YYNGEE. Trimming took off 1 base at V and 1 base at J, with 9 bases between the two ends. This CDR3 has 15 residues.

V gene TRBV7-9 combines with J gene TRBJ2-3; D call uncertain. CDR3 length: 12 residues. Trimming took 6 bases from V and 1 from J, leaving 5 bases between them. From germline, CDR1 is SEHNR and CDR2 FQNEAQ (reference sequence). This CDR3 reads CASSLRTDTQYF. The DNA for the CDR3 is TGTGCCAGCAGTCTTCGCACAGATACGCAGTATTTT.

The chain couples TRBV6-6 to TRBJ2-7; either TRBD1 or TRBD2 may fit D (6 bases each). Trimming removed 0 bases from V and 4 bases from J, with 13 bases in between. The CDR3 length is 15 residues. The germline V gene encodes CDR1 MNHNY and CDR2 SVGAGI (reference sequence). CDR3: CASSYSTGAPYEQYF. The CDR3 region has the DNA TGTGCCAGCAGTTACTCAACGGGGGCCCCTTACGAGCAGTACTTC.

The chain is built from TRBV5-5 and TRBJ2-5, with no clear D. Germline lookup yields CDR1 SGHKS and CDR2 YYEKEE (reference sequence). The ends were cut back, 6 bases at V and 0 bases at J, with 15 bases in the middle. The length of the CDR3 is 15 residues. The CDR3 DNA is TGTGCCAGCATCCCAATCCCACTGTACCAAGAGACCCAGTACTTC. Protein product: CASIPIPLYQETQYF.

This clone was found once. The rearrangement uses TRBV11-2 and TRBJ2-7; 7 bases match TRBD1. The CDR3 has 15 amino acids. V dropped 3 bases and J dropped 2; count of bases not matched to a gene: 7. Germline lookup yields CDR1 SGHAT and CDR2 FQNNGV. The CDR3: CASSFDRAATYEQYF. The CDR3 DNA reads as TGTGCCAGCAGCTTCGACAGGGCCGCCACCTACGAGCAGTACTTC. The full variable domain, rest sourced from reference TRBV11-2 and TRBJ2-7, is EAGVAQSPRYKIIEKRQSVAFWCNPISGHATLYWYQQILGQGPKLLIQFQNNGVVDDSQLPKDRFSAERLKGVDSTLKIQPAKLEDSAVYLCASSFDRAATYEQYFGPGTRLTVT.

A single count supports this clone. The chain is built from TRBV6-6 and TRBJ2-1; no clear D gene. The CDR3 length is 13 residues. V lost 8 bases and J 0 bases, leaving 8 bases between the germline ends. CDR1 MNHNY and CDR2 SVGAGI come from the germline V gene (reference sequence). The CDR3 here is CASELPSYNEQFF. In nucleotides, the CDR3 is TGTGCCAGCGAGTTACCCTCCTACAATGAGCAGTTCTTC.

This clone has more than one count but fewer than ten. The chain links TRBV5-1 to TRBJ2-2, with D perhaps TRBD1 (6 bases). The V and J ends lost 6 bases and 3 bases respectively, with 15 bases between them. The CDR3 length is 15 residues. Germline values: CDR1 SGHRS, CDR2 YFSETQ. The CDR3 sequence is CASKIGGRDTGELFF. In DNA, the CDR3 is TGCGCCAGCAAAATAGGGGGTCGGGACACCGGGGAGCTGTTTTTT.

This chain links TRBV9 with TRBJ1-2, with TRBD1 matching 10 bases. This CDR3 spans 16 amino acids. The ends lost 0 bases at V and 1 base at J; junction bases unmatched: 3. The germline CDR1 and CDR2 sequences are SGDLS and YYNGEE. The CDR3 protein is CASSVGQGAVNYGYTF. DNA of the CDR3: TGTGCCAGCAGCGTAGGACAGGGGGCGGTTAACTATGGCTACACCTTC.